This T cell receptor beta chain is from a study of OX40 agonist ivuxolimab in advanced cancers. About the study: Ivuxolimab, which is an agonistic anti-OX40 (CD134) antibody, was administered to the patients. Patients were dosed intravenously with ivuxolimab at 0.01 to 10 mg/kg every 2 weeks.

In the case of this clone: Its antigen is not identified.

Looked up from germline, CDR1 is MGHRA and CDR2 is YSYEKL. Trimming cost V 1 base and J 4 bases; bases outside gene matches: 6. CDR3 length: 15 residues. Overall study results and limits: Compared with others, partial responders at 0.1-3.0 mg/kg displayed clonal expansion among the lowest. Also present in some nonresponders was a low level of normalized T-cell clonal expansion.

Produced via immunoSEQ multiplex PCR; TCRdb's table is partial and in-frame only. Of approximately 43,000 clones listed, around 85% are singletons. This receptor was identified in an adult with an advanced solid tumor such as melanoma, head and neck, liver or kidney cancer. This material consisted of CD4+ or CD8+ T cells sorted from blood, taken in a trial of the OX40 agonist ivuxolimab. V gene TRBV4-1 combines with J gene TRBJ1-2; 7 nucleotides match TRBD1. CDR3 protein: CASSQVATGIYGYTF. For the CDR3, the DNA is TGCGCCAGCAGCCAAGTTGCGACAGGGATCTATGGCTACACCTTC.